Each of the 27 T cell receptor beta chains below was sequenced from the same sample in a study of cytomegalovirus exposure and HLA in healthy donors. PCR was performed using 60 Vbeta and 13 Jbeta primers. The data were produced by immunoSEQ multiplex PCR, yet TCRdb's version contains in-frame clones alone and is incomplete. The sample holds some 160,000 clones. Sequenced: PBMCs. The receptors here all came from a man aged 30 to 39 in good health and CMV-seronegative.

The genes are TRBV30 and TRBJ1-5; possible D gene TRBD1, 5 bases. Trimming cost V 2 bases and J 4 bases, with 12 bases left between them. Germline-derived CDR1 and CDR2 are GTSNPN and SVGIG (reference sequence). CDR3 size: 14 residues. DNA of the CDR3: TGTGCCTGGAGTCGGGAGGGACTAAATCAGCCCCAGCATTTT. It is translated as CAWSREGLNQPQHF.

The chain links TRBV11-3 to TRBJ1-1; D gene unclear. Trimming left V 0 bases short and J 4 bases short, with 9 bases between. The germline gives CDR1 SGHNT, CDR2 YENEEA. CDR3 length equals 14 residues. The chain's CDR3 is CASSLDNRGTEAFF. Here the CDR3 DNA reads TGTGCCAGCAGCTTAGATAATCGGGGCACTGAAGCTTTCTTT.

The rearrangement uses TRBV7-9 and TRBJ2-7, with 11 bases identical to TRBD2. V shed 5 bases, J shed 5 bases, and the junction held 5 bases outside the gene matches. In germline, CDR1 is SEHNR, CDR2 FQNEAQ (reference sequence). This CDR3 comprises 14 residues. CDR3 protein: CASSPTSGTHEQYF. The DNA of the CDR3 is TGTGCCAGCAGCCCGACTAGCGGGACCCACGAGCAGTACTTC.

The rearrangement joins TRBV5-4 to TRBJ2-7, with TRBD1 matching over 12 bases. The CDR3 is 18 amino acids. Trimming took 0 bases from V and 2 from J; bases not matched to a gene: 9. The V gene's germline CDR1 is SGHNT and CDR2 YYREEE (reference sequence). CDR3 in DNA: TGTGCCAGCAGCTTGGTAGGGACAGGGGGCGCGGCTCCCTACGAGCAGTACTTC. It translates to CASSLVGTGGAAPYEQYF.

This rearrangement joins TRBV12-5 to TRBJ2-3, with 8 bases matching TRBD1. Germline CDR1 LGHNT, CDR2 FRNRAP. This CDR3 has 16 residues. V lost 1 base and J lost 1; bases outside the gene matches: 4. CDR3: CASGLDSTGGTDTQYF. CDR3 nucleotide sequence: TGTGCTAGTGGTTTGGATTCGACAGGGGGCACAGATACGCAGTATTTT.

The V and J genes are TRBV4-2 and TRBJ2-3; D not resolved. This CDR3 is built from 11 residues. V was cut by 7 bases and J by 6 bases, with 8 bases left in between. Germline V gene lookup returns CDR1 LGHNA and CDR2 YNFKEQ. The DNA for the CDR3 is TGTGCCAGCACCCAGGCCGATACGCAGTATTTT. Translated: CASTQADTQYF.

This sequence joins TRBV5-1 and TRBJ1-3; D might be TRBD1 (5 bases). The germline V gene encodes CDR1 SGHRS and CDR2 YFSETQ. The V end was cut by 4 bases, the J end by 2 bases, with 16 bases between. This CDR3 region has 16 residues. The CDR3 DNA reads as TGCGCCAGCAGCCTGGGTTCAGGGTTCCCTGGAAACACCATATATTTT. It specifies CASSLGSGFPGNTIYF.

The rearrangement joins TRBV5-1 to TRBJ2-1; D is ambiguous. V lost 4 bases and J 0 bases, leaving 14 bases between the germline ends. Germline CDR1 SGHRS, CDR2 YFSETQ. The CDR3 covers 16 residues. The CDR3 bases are TGCGCCAGCAGCCTTGTCCCGGGTAGCTCCTACAATGAGCAGTTCTTC. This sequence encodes CASSLVPGSSYNEQFF.

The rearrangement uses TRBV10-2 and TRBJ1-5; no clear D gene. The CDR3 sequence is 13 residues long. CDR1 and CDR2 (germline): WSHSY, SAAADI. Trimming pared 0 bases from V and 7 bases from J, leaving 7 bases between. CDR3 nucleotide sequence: TGCGCCAGCAGTGAGTCGCTCGGGCAGCCCCAGCATTTT. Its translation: CASSESLGQPQHF.

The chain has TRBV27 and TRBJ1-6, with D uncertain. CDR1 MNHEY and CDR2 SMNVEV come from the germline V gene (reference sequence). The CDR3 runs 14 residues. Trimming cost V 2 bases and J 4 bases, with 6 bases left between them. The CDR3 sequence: CASSLPVYNSPLHF. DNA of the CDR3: TGTGCCAGCAGTTTACCTGTTTATAATTCACCCCTCCACTTT.

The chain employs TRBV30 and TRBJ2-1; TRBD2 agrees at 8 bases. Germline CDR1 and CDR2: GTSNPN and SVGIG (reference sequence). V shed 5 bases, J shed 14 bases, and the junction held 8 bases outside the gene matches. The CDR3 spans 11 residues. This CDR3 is CAWGPLGREFF. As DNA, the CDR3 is TGTGCCTGGGGACCTCTCGGGAGGGAGTTCTTC.

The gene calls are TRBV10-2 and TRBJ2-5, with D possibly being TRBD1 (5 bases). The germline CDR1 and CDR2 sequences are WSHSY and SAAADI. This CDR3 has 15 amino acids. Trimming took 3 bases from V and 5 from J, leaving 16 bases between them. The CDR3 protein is CASSDQGTNRETQYF. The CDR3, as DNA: TGCGCCAGCAGTGACCAGGGAACTAACCGGGAGACCCAGTACTTC.

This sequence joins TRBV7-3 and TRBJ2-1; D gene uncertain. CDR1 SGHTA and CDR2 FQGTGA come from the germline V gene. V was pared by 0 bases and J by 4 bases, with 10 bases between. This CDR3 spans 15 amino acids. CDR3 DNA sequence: TGTGCCAGCAGCTTAACTTCCCTCGTTTACAATGAGCAGTTCTTC. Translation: CASSLTSLVYNEQFF.

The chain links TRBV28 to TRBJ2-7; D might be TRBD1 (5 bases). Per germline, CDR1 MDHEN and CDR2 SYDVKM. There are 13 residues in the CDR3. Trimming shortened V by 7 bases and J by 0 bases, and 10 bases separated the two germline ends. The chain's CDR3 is CASKRGSSYEQYF. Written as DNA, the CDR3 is TGTGCCAGCAAAAGGGGAAGCTCCTACGAGCAGTACTTC.

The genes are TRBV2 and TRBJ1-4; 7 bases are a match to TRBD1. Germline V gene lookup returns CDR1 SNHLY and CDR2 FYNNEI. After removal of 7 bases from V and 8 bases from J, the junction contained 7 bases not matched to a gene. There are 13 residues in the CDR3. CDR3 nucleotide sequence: TGTGCCAGCAAGGAGGGGGCGGGGGAAAAACTGTTTTTT. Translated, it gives CASKEGAGEKLFF.

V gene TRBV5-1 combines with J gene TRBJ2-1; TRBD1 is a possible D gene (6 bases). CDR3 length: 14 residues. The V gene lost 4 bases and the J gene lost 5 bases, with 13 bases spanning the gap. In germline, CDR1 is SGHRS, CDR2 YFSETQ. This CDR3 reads CASSKDSRNNEQFF. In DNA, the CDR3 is TGCGCCAGCAGCAAGGACAGTAGAAACAATGAGCAGTTCTTC. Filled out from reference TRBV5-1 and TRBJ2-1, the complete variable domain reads KAGVTQTPRYLIKTRGQQVTLSCSPISGHRSVSWYQQTPGQGLQFLFEYFSETQRNKGNFPGRFSGRQFSNSRSEMNVSTLELGDSALYLCASSKDSRNNEQFFGPGTRLTVL.

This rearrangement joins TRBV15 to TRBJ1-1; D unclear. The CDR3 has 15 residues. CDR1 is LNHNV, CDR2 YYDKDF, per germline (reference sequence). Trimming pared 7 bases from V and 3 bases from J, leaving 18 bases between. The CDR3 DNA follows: TGTGCCACCAAGAGCGCATCTGTAGTCCACACTGAAGCTTTCTTT. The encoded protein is CATKSASVVHTEAFF.

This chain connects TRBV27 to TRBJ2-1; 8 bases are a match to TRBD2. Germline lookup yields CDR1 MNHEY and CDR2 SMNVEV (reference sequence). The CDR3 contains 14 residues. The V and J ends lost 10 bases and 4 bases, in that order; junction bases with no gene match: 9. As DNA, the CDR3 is TGTGCCACAGCGACACTAGCGGCTTACAATGAGCAGTTCTTC. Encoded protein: CATATLAAYNEQFF.

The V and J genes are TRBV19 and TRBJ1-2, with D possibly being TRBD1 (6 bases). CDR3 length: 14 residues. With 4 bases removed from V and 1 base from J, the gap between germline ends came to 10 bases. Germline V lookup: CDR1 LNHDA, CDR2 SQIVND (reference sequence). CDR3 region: CASSRTEINYGYTF. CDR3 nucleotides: TGTGCCAGTAGTAGGACAGAAATTAACTATGGCTACACCTTC.

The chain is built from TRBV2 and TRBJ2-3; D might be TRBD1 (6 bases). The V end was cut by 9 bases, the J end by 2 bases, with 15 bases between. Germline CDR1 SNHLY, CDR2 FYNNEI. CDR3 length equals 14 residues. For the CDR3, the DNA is TGTGCCAGGCGACAGGAAAGCTACACAGATACGCAGTATTTT. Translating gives CARRQESYTDTQYF.

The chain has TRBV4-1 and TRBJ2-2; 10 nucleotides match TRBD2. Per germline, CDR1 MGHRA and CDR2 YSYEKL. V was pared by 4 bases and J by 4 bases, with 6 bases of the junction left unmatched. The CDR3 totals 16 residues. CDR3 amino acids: CASSRGLAGVTGELFF. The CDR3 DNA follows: TGCGCCAGCAGCCGGGGGCTAGCGGGAGTCACCGGGGAGCTGTTTTTT.

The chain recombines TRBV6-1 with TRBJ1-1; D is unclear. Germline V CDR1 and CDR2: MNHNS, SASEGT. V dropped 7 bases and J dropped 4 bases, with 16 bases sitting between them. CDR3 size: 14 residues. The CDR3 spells CASTPRRSGTEAFF. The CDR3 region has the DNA TGTGCCAGCACCCCCCGCCGGAGTGGCACTGAAGCTTTCTTT.

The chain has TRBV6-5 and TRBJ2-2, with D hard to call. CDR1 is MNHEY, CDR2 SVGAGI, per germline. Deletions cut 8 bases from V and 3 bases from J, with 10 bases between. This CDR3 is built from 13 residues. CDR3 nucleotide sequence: TGTGCCAGCGCTCGAGGCTACACCGGGGAGCTGTTTTTT. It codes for CASARGYTGELFF.

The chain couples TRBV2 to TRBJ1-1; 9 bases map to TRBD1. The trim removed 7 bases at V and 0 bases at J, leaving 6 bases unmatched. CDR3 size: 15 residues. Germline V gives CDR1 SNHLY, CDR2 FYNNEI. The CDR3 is CASILQGALNTEAFF. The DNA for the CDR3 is TGTGCCAGCATTCTACAGGGGGCTCTGAACACTGAAGCTTTCTTT.

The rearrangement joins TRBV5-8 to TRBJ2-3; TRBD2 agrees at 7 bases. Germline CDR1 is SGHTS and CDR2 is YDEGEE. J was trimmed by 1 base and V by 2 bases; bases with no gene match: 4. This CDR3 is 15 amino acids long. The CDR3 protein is CASSFAGVGTDTQYF. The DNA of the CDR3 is TGTGCCAGCAGCTTTGCGGGAGTGGGCACAGATACGCAGTATTTT.

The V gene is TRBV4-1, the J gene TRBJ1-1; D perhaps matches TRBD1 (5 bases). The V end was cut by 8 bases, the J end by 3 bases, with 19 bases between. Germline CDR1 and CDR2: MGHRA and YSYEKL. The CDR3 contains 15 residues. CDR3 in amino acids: CASRPGDDSYTEAFF. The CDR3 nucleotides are TGCGCCAGCCGACCGGGGGACGACTCTTACACTGAAGCTTTCTTT.

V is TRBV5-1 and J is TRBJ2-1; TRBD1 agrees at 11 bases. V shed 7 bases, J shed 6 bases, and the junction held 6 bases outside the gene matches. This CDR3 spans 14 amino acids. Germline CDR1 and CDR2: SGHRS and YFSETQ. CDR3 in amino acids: CASSWGTGGNEQFF. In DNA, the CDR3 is TGCGCCAGCTCCTGGGGGACAGGGGGCAATGAGCAGTTCTTC.